The 5 T cell receptor beta chains below were found in one sample sequenced in a study of blood T cells in healthy people across ages. The authors ran a second PCR of roughly 6 to 12 cycles using a sample-barcoded 5' primer and a J-beta primer mix. TCRdb called the 5' RACE reads again in MiXCR, with one record for every CDR3 protein. This sample has 1.6 million or so distinct CDR3 sequences; 30% to 40% occur once, and the top ten carry approximately 10%. Sequencing was done on a sample of blood. These receptors originate from a woman in her twenties or thirties in good health.

This CDR3 reads CASSREIQETQYF. The CDR3 DNA follows: TGTGCCAGCTCACGGGAAATACAAGAGACCCAGTACTTC. The V call is TRBV12-3 or TRBV12-4, the J call TRBJ2-5; a possible D gene is TRBD2 (5 bases). The V end lost 8 bases, the J end lost 2 bases, and 12 bases lay between the germline ends. This CDR3 has 13 amino acids.

This clonotype was counted only a few times. The rearrangement joins TRBV20-1 to TRBJ2-1; no clear D gene. The germline V gene encodes CDR1 DFQATT and CDR2 SNEGSKA (reference sequence). The V and J ends lost 3 bases and 9 bases respectively, with 27 bases between them. The CDR3 loop spans 17 amino acids. DNA of the CDR3: TGCAGTGCTAGGTGGCTAGAAGGGCCAAATATAGTGGGTGAGCAGTTCTTC. Its translation is CSARWLEGPNIVGEQFF.

V and J are TRBV11-2 and TRBJ2-7; tentatively, D is TRBD2 (7 bases). This CDR3 is built from 17 residues. Trimming left V 5 bases short and J 0 bases short, with 20 bases between. Germline lookup yields CDR1 SGHAT and CDR2 FQNNGV. The CDR3 coding sequence is TGTGCCAGCAGCCCCCGCCAGTGGGGGGGCTTCTCCTACGAGCAGTACTTC. This sequence encodes CASSPRQWGGFSYEQYF.

The V gene is TRBV2, the J gene TRBJ1-5, with unresolved D. The V end was cut by 8 bases, the J end by 1 base, with 18 bases between. CDR3 length: 16 residues. Germline CDR1 reads SNHLY; CDR2 reads FYNNEI. DNA for the CDR3: TGTGCCAGCTGGGGAGGGTCAAAGGTCAGCAATCAGCCCCAGCATTTT. Protein product: CASWGGSKVSNQPQHF.

J is TRBJ2-1 and V is TRBV20-1; D perhaps matches TRBD2 (5 bases). There are 10 residues in the CDR3. V was shortened by 6 bases and J by 12 bases, with 12 bases between the two germline ends. Germline CDR1 is DFQATT and CDR2 is SNEGSKA (reference sequence). The CDR3 nucleotides read TGCAGTGCCAGCACGGACTGGCAGTTCTTC. This translates into CSASTDWQFF.